This T cell receptor (beta chain) was obtained from a study of cytomegalovirus exposure and HLA in healthy donors (TCRdb year 2017). With respect to the entire study: In an earlier analysis of 450 to 750 of the donors, approximately 300 Gb of sequence data and about 110 million unique TCR beta sequences from approximately 180 million T cells were reported. An early release covering roughly 600 HLA-typed donors comprised about 300 gigabases of sequencing data and tens of millions of unique TCR sequences. The study combined high-throughput TCR immunosequencing, statistical association of individual TCRs with disease status, and machine learning to predict cytomegalovirus infection status. To decide whether each TCR beta V gene segment behaved as functional or pseudogenic, an earlier analysis of some 600 of the donors relied on high-throughput TCR beta sequencing. Typing coverage differed by locus: A, B, C, DRB1 and DQB1 were typed in roughly 620-640 donors, DQA1 in roughly 510, DPA1 in nearly 610, and DPB1 in around 440. The T cell repertoires of around 730 subjects were profiled by immunosequencing and related to cytomegalovirus serostatus. The later analysis used no new phenotypic data to find candidate immune exposures, relying instead on TCR beta sequences and their occurrence across donors. Donor age, sex, ethnicity and CMV serostatus were compiled together with the repertoire data. Besides the first cohort of more than 650 subjects, a separate validation cohort made up of about 120 different subjects was used. The aim of the study was to test whether cataloging public T cell receptors could identify signatures of past pathogen exposure. All discovery cohort repertoires had been generated using a single sequencing platform. Roughly 5 DR-DQ haplotypes were treated as single units for association and clustering because of strong linkage in the cohort. A later analysis re-examined previously published TCR beta repertoires from just over 650 donors and added high-resolution HLA genotyping to investigate patterns of TCR occurrence. Among roughly 370 genotyped donors of the cohort, an average of roughly 240,000 unique TCR beta nucleotide sequences were sequenced per donor, roughly a sixth of them non-productive. Class I and class II HLA loci were covered by the typing at four-digit resolution. The genetic ancestry cluster associated with self-reported Caucasian donors included 81% of the roughly 400 genotyped donors. A later genetic analysis used genome-wide SNP genotypes for about three fifths of the 666 donors, treating that subset as a discovery cohort. The paper as a whole reports these results and caveats: The only immune exposure information available for the cohort was CMV serostatus. An association between a missense DCLRE1C variant and V-gene and J-gene trimming of TCR beta chains was found in a later genetic analysis and replicated in an independent cohort. Most TCR sequences were observed very rarely across donors, whereas some public TCRs were present in many individuals. Most CMV-associated TCR beta chains appeared to be HLA-restricted in a later analysis, and the HLA associations seemed to be driven largely by CMV exposure. Because counts were too low, some 17 rarely observed V segments, including chromosome 9 orphons, were excluded from the earlier analysis of a few hundred of the donors. At a false discovery rate of 0.05, a later analysis linked 15,000 to 20,000 TCR beta sequences to specific HLA alleles. When HLA alleles, especially DR and DQ, strongly co-occurred, TCR associations were difficult to assign to individual alleles. Compared with the roughly 710-donor mean, donors in an Asian-associated ancestry cluster had fewer N-insertions in productive TCRs, according to a later genetic analysis. In vitro tests confirmed that a few of the cytomegalovirus-associated TCR beta chains recognize cytomegalovirus antigens. A total of fewer than 200 TCR beta chains were listed by the study as associated with cytomegalovirus. Cytomegalovirus status was reported to be diagnosed by the classifier with high specificity and sensitivity in both the original and validation cohorts. Roughly uniform sequencing depth across donors was assumed in presence/absence analyses, although this assumption may not hold. A further reported finding was that TCR beta sequences accurately predicted the HLA-A and HLA-B alleles for most subjects in the first cohort. Broadly in line with IMGT annotations, most TCR beta V segments showed up in productive rearrangements about 87% or about 30% of the time in an earlier analysis of a few hundred of the donors. In a later analysis, several top co-occurrence clusters were reported to appear linked to parvovirus B19, influenza, CMV and Epstein-Barr virus. HLA typing was unavailable for some donors at each locus, so association tests used only the typed subset. Compared with equally common non-associated chains, HLA-associated TCR beta chains in a later analysis were more clonally expanded and had lower generation probabilities. Some IMGT-functional V segments, including TRBV6-2 and TRBV6-3, could not be distinguished by the 87-base-pair reads and were therefore excluded. In a later analysis, the rate of TCR association differed among HLA loci, with DRB1 alleles having the most associated TCRs and HLA-C alleles having the fewest. In this cohort, only TCR beta chains were sequenced, and detectable features were limited by the absence of alpha or paired-chain data. A cluster of highly shared sequence variants was judged likely to be a technical artifact of the sequencing pipeline. The authors suggested that the approach could potentially be extended to other disease states and immunological phenotypes. Correlated functional status among segregating V segments might reflect linkage disequilibrium, but an unknown experimental factor could not be ruled out.

Concerning this clone itself: The antigen it binds to is not known. Base qualities are not at hand, and no much larger clone is one base apart.

The cohort consisted of 600 or so healthy bone marrow donors. Cohort members were all nominally healthy when sampled, although unrecorded immune exposures were likely present. The donor was CMV seropositive and belonged to the group of about 290 seropositive cohort members. Every donor gave a peripheral blood sample, and the peripheral blood mononuclear cells from that sample were used for TCR beta sequencing. Genomic DNA extraction from the blood cell samples was performed with the Qiagen DNeasy Blood Extraction Kit. The library was made by the immunoSEQ multiplex PCR assay. For the multiplex PCR, a mixture combining 60 forward primers for TCR Vbeta segments and 13 reverse primers for TCR Jbeta segments was used. The CDR3 region of rearranged TCR beta genes was amplified from genomic DNA with a multiplex PCR assay. Amplified TCR beta libraries were sequenced as 87-base-pair reads on the Illumina HiSeq System. As for the authors' bioinformatics: A later analysis counted about 80 million unique TCR beta chains across the 550 to 750 repertoires, and 9 million to 14 million of these chains were shared by at least two donors. Raw reads were error-corrected and collapsed into unique sequences by a nearest-neighbor algorithm in which closely related sequences were merged to remove PCR and sequencing errors. CDR3 sequences were aligned to IMGT reference sequences to assign V, D and J gene segments. For a sequence to be retained, at least a six-nucleotide match to both a V gene segment and a J gene segment was required. Rearrangements were called productive when the CDR3 lacked stop codons and stayed in frame with V and J; all others were non-productive. CDR3 was defined by IMGT convention, running from the second conserved V-encoded cysteine to the conserved J-encoded phenylalanine. The earlier analysis of about 620 of the donors excluded sequences that lacked an unambiguous match to a single V gene segment. An earlier analysis of approximately 590 of the donors classified V segments as functional when productive rearrangements were above 56.7% and as segregating when the standard deviation between donors was above 5%. To diagnose cytomegalovirus status from the catalog of TCR beta chain sequences, a statistical classification framework was built. In a later analysis, V and J genes were assigned by comparing TCR nucleotide sequences against IMGT/GENE-DB human TR gene sequences. Using the TCRdist pipeline, a later analysis assigned CDR3 sequences along with most-parsimonious VDJ recombination scenarios. In a later analysis, each TCR beta chain was defined by its CDR3 amino acid sequence together with its V-gene family, and reads without a unique V-gene family were excluded. To address suspected cross-contamination and a sequencing artifact, a later analysis removed a few hundred highly shared, low-generation-probability nucleotide sequences. In a later analysis, a clonal expansion index for each public chain was calculated from normalized within-repertoire ranks of inferred template counts. In a later analysis, generation probabilities were computed using a VDJ recombination model fitted to out-of-frame rearrangements, and the results were checked against IGoR. In a later analysis, hypergeometric tests were used to score TCR-TCR, TCR-HLA and TCR-CMV co-occurrence, with a repertoire-size bias correction applied to TCR pairs. A later analysis estimated false discovery rates by permuting HLA or CMV assignments 20 times. In a later analysis, co-occurring TCRs were grouped using DBSCAN, and TCRdist sequence similarity was added for clustering within HLA-allele-positive subsets. Co-occurrence clustering excluded repertoires with fewer than 30,000 or more than 120,000 public chains, plus five with anomalous nucleotide sharing. In its TCRdb copy, this immuneACCESS table keeps in-frame sequences only and misses some clones. Where compared with another copy, unresolved V genes explain less than half of these, and the others have no known cause. V and J calls and clone size are copied from that table; D and trimming were computed from the DNA. The sample includes roughly 180,000 clones, with around 78% observed a single time. Around 13% of the sample lies in the top ten.

Counted from cysteine to phenylalanine, this CDR3 has 15 amino acids. Only CDR3 DNA remains: 45 bases, in frame from the first base. Unmatched junction bases come to 4, with V trimmed by 3 bases and J by 2 bases. Sequences LNHDA (CDR1) and SQIVND (CDR2) are obtained from the germline V gene (reference sequence). This sequence uses TRBV19 and TRBJ1-5; 7 central bases correspond to TRBD1. The clonotype comes from a woman in her 50s in good health and CMV-seropositive. Material: PBMCs. CDR3 protein: CASSIRQGRNQPQHF. The nucleotide sequence is TGTGCCAGTAGTATTAGACAGGGCCGCAATCAGCCCCAGCATTTT.